The source of this T cell receptor (beta chain) is a study of PD-1 blockade in classical Hodgkin lymphoma. Study overall: Nivolumab dosed at 3 mg/kg went to patients intravenously every 2 weeks. General observations from the study: Partial responders and progressors had significantly lower baseline TCR diversity. Why repertoires differed is undefined; disease activity or prior therapy possibly contributed. The study reported lower baseline TCR diversity in newly diagnosed patients than in healthy donors.

Details on this clone: Its antigen is not identified.

The time point was: cycle 4 day 1 (C4D1), after more than five weeks of nivolumab. Every patient relapsed after autologous stem cell transplantation, and brentuximab vedotin exposure varied. Purification of CD4+ T cells from thawed PBMCs was achieved by magnetic negative selection. This CDR3 region has 12 residues. Trimming stripped 6 bases from V and 2 bases from J, with 6 bases between. Per germline, CDR1 SGHVS and CDR2 FNYEAQ. Sequenced by immunoSEQ multiplex PCR; TCRdb stores in-frame clones only, minus some. The sample yields about 15,000 clones, over 70% seen once. The chain couples TRBV7-6 to TRBJ2-3; no reliable D call. Here the sequenced sample was CD4+ T cells from blood, taken before the fourth cycle of nivolumab. This TCR derives from a human donor with classical Hodgkin lymphoma. DNA of the CDR3: TGTGCCAGCAGTCAATACACAGATACGCAGTATTTT. This codes for CASSQYTDTQYF.